The clone carrying this T cell receptor beta chain was counted between two and nine times. This record belongs to a study of beta chain features in type 1 diabetes. CDR1 and CDR2 from the germline V gene are SGDLS and YYNGEE. This CDR3 is 17 amino acids long. With 0 bases clipped from V and 3 bases from J, the junction kept 4 bases outside the gene matches. The isolated RNA, all of it, was reverse transcribed, so expressed TCRB transcripts were what got sequenced. The method was immunoSEQ multiplex PCR; TCRdb's version includes in-frame clones alone and lacks a portion of them. Altogether around 240,000 clones are present, over 7.5% being singletons, with the ten largest covering approximately 0.03%. Donors underwent one heparinised blood draw, roughly 110 mL on average.

The chain carries TRBV9 and TRBJ2-1; 12 nucleotides agree with TRBD2. This TCR derives from a young woman in good health. The sample taken for sequencing was naive CD4+ T cells from blood. The CDR3 coding sequence is TGTGCCAGCAGCGTAGAGGTGACTAGCGGGAGCTACAATGAGCAGTTCTTC. This gives the protein CASSVEVTSGSYNEQFF.